The T cell receptor beta chain described here comes from a study of memory CD4+ T cells and cytomegalovirus serostatus. Study-wide background: This sample comes from healthy Belgian adults, 9 CMV seropositive, some 22 seronegative. Notes on the study in general: Suggested: most of the CMV-linked TCR signature lies in CD4+ memory cells. CD4+ memory repertoires contained about 40% of the roughly 160 reported CMV TCRbeta sequences.

TCRdb's table, derived via immunoSEQ multiplex PCR, lists solely in-frame clones and lacks some. The sample includes over 65,000 clones, roughly 80% of them seen just once. The sort gate was single viable CD3+CD4+CD8-CD45RO+ cells for memory CD4+ T cells. Total CD4+ T cells were enriched by CD4 positive selection. On this clone itself: What it recognizes is unknown.

This CDR3 has 14 amino acids. Germline V gene lookup returns CDR1 MGHRA and CDR2 YSYEKL. V was clipped by 0 bases and J by 1 base, with 6 bases between them. The V call is TRBV4-1, the J call TRBJ1-1; D not certain. This TCR derives from an adult in good health and CMV-seronegative. Sequenced: memory CD4+ T cells from blood. The CDR3 coding sequence is TGCGCCAGCAGCCAAGAATGGAAGAACACTGAAGCTTTCTTT. Protein sequence: CASSQEWKNTEAFF.